These 12 T cell receptor beta chains share one sample of origin, sequenced in a study of human T cells and chemical hapten exposure. Whole blood that had not been fractionated was the source of extracted total RNA. Individual cDNA molecules each carried unique molecular identifiers attached by the library. TCRdb reprocessed the reads with MiXCR, giving one entry per CDR3 protein. The sample has 100,000 to 150,000 distinct CDR3 sequences, approximately 9% seen once; the top ten hold 1.3% to 1.5%. The sequenced sample was whole blood. The receptors shown here come from a human donor in good health. Some clones in this sample may be carry-over from other donors' samples.

Many counts were recorded for this clonotype. This chain connects TRBV6-5 to TRBJ1-1, with D possibly being TRBD1 (5 bases). CDR1 is MNHEY and CDR2 is SVGAGI in the germline V gene. The CDR3 length is 15 residues. V lost 0 bases and J 4 bases, leaving 12 bases between the germline ends. The CDR3 DNA sequence: TGTGCCAGCAGTTACTCGGGGGACCCGACCACTGAAGCTTTCTTT. It translates to CASSYSGDPTTEAFF.

This clonotype was found a few times. The chain recombines TRBV11-1 with TRBJ2-2; D is perhaps TRBD2 (6 bases). Trimming cost V 0 bases and J 5 bases, with 10 bases left between them. The CDR3 consists of 15 residues. Germline assignment: CDR1 SGHAT and CDR2 FQDESV (reference sequence). The CDR3 bases are TGTGCCAGCAGCTTAGCGGGAGGCCCGACCGGGGAGCTGTTTTTT. Its translation is CASSLAGGPTGELFF.

This clonotype was detected only a few times. The chain links TRBV20-1 to TRBJ2-5, with TRBD1 matching 7 bases. V was clipped by 6 bases and J by 2 bases; unmatched bases: 9. This CDR3 region has 14 residues. CDR1 DFQATT and CDR2 SNEGSKA come from the germline V gene (reference sequence). The CDR3 loop is CSAEPDRMQETQYF. CDR3 coding DNA: TGCAGTGCGGAGCCGGACAGGATGCAAGAGACCCAGTACTTC.

This clonotype was detected a few times. The V call is TRBV27, the J call TRBJ2-7; perhaps TRBD1 as D (5 bases). Germline V gene lookup returns CDR1 MNHEY and CDR2 SMNVEV (reference sequence). Trimming took 0 bases from V and 1 from J, leaving 10 bases between them. There are 15 residues in the CDR3. The CDR3 sequence is CASSLSPGLSYEQYF. Written as DNA, the CDR3 is TGTGCCAGCAGTTTATCCCCAGGGTTATCCTACGAGCAGTACTTC.

This chain uses TRBV7-2 with TRBJ1-2; TRBD1 matches at 9 bases. The length of the CDR3 is 18 residues. V dropped 2 bases and J dropped 6; count of bases not matched to a gene: 16. The germline V gene has CDR1 SGHTA and CDR2 FQGNSA. CDR3 nucleotides: TGTGCCAGCAGCTTAACACAAAACCCCGGGACAGGGAGGGATGGCTACACCTTC. Protein: CASSLTQNPGTGRDGYTF.

The sample holds a few counts of this clonotype. The genes are TRBV3-1 and TRBJ2-1; 9 nucleotides match TRBD2. This CDR3 comprises 17 residues. V trimming: 1 base; J trimming: 2 bases; junction bases outside the gene matches: 6. Per germline, CDR1 LGHDT and CDR2 YNNKEL (reference sequence). This CDR3 reads CASSQVSRGGAYNEQFF. CDR3 DNA sequence: TGTGCCAGCAGCCAAGTATCGCGGGGGGGGGCCTACAATGAGCAGTTCTTC.

Many counts were recorded for this clonotype. The chain couples TRBV7-3 to TRBJ1-1; D not resolved. The germline V and J ends were trimmed by 2 bases and 11 bases, with 12 bases remaining between them. The CDR3 has 12 residues. Germline V gene sequence: CDR1 SGHTA, CDR2 FQGTGA. In DNA form, the CDR3 reads TGTGCCAGCAGCTTAGCCACCGGGATTGCTTTCTTT. Translating gives CASSLATGIAFF.

This clonotype was observed a few times. The chain employs TRBV2 and TRBJ2-7; D is unresolved. With 1 base removed from V and 2 bases from J, the gap between germline ends came to 6 bases. Looked up from germline, CDR1 is SNHLY and CDR2 is FYNNEI. This CDR3 contains 13 residues. The CDR3 sequence: CASSEDGPYEQYF. The CDR3 nucleotides read TGTGCCAGCAGTGAAGACGGCCCCTACGAGCAGTACTTC. The full variable domain, with the rest looked up from reference TRBV2 and TRBJ2-7, is EPEVTQTPSHQVTQMGQEVILRCVPISNHLYFYWYRQILGQKVEFLVSFYNNEISEKSEIFDDQFSVERPDGSNFTLKIRSTKLEDSAMYFCASSEDGPYEQYFGPGTRLTVT.

This sequence joins TRBV11-3 and TRBJ2-7; no clear D gene. Trimming took 4 bases from V and 5 from J, leaving 6 bases between them. The V gene's germline CDR1 is SGHNT and CDR2 YENEEA. The CDR3 is 11 amino acids. The DNA of the CDR3 is TGTGCCAGCAGCTCCGGAAACGAGCAGTACTTC. The encoded protein is CASSSGNEQYF. Full variable domain (remainder filled in from reference TRBV11-3 and TRBJ2-7): EAGVVQSPRYKIIEKKQPVAFWCNPISGHNTLYWYLQNLGQGPELLIRYENEEAVDDSQLPKDRFSAERLKGVDSTLKIQPAELGDSAVYLCASSSGNEQYFGPGTRLTVT.

About this clonotype itself: This could be a read error, since a much larger clone is one nucleotide away. Because the CDR3 is missing its conserved closing phenylalanine or tryptophan, this is likely a read error. The CDR3, as DNA: TGTGCCAGCAGCCAAGACCAGGGGATTCGAGGATATGGCTACACCTTA. This gives the protein CASSQDQGIRGYGYTL. V and J are TRBV3-1 and TRBJ1-2; possibly TRBD1 for D (6 bases). The germline V gene encodes CDR1 LGHDT and CDR2 YNNKEL (reference sequence). The CDR3 is 16 amino acids. Trimming took off 0 bases at V and 5 bases at J, with 16 bases between the two ends.

This clonotype was counted many times. The chain links TRBV5-1 to TRBJ1-4, with TRBD1 as a possible D gene (6 bases). This CDR3 is built from 14 residues. Trimming pared 0 bases from V and 10 bases from J, leaving 13 bases between. The germline gives CDR1 SGHRS, CDR2 YFSETQ. Here the CDR3 reads CASSLGDTSGKLFF. The CDR3 nucleotides are TGCGCCAGCAGCTTGGGGGACACCAGCGGAAAACTGTTTTTT.

The chain is built from TRBV9 and TRBJ1-2; 10 bases agree with TRBD1. The CDR3 has 15 residues. After removal of 3 bases from V and 6 bases from J, the junction contained 8 bases not matched to a gene. Germline lookup yields CDR1 SGDLS and CDR2 YYNGEE. CDR3 sequence: CASSEYSGTGDGYTF. CDR3 nucleotides: TGTGCCAGCAGCGAGTACTCCGGGACAGGGGATGGCTACACCTTC.